A selection of T cell receptor beta chains follows, all from one sample in a study of shared clonotypes between healthy human individuals. This table comes from immunoSEQ multiplex PCR, and its TCRdb copy is limited to in-frame clones, with some not included. The data contain under 1 million clones, 90% to 97% of them singletons. The sequenced material came from naive CD8+ T cells sorted from blood. The receptors were sampled from a man aged 25 to 45 in good health. The CDR3 runs from the conserved cysteine through the conserved F or W. The D gene is left open where the match is weak.

d_call: .; v_call: TRBV7-2; j_call: TRBJ1-5; cdr3_aa: CASSLWRPTMQYSNQPQHF
d_call: .; v_call: TRBV2; j_call: TRBJ2-3; cdr3_aa: CATLGGSSSTDTQYF
d_call: .; v_call: TRBV7-9; j_call: TRBJ1-1; cdr3_aa: CASTQGASEAFF
d_call: TRBD1; v_call: TRBV9; j_call: TRBJ2-1; cdr3_aa: CASSEGAEQFF
d_call: TRBD2; v_call: TRBV27; j_call: TRBJ2-7; cdr3_aa: CASSPMAGGAYEQYF
d_call: .; v_call: TRBV7-9; j_call: TRBJ2-7; cdr3_aa: CASSSALPAREPTYEQYF
d_call: .; v_call: TRBV28; j_call: TRBJ2-7; cdr3_aa: CASSLSPGQGRNYEQYF
d_call: .; v_call: TRBV27; j_call: TRBJ2-5; cdr3_aa: CASSSLQGGRKTQYF
d_call: .; v_call: TRBV10-3; j_call: TRBJ2-7; cdr3_aa: CAISDGPPSYEQYF
d_call: TRBD1; v_call: TRBV27; j_call: TRBJ1-1; cdr3_aa: CASSSLQGAKNTEAFF
d_call: .; v_call: TRBV6-5; j_call: TRBJ2-2; cdr3_aa: CASSYESHTGELFF
d_call: TRBD2; v_call: TRBV27; j_call: TRBJ2-1; cdr3_aa: CASSFPGLAGGGPLYEQFF